This T cell receptor (beta chain) was sequenced for a study of cytomegalovirus exposure and HLA in healthy donors (dated by TCRdb to about 2017). Background for the entire study: According to an earlier analysis of 550 to 750 of the donors, about 179 million T cells yielded 117 million unique TCR beta sequences and around 280 Gb of sequence data. An early release covering about 600 HLA-typed donors comprised roughly 300 gigabases of sequencing data and roughly 85 million unique TCR sequences. Besides the first cohort of 666 subjects, a separate validation cohort made up of 120 different subjects was used. Among the approximately 420 genotyped donors, 75% to 90% belonged to the genetic ancestry cluster associated with self-reported Caucasian donors. Using immunosequencing, the study profiled T cell repertoires from around 680 subjects and related those repertoires to cytomegalovirus serostatus. Across approximately 400 genotyped donors of the cohort, an average of about 220,000 unique TCR beta nucleotide sequences per donor were sequenced, and approximately 17% of those sequences were non-productive. Both class I and class II loci were covered by HLA typing, at four-digit resolution. Alongside the repertoire data, information on donor age, sex, ethnicity and CMV serostatus was compiled. Typing coverage differed by locus: A, B, C, DRB1 and DQB1 were typed in roughly 629-630 donors, DQA1 in about 500, DPA1 in 600 to 610, and DPB1 in 400 to 490. To predict cytomegalovirus infection status, the study combined high-throughput TCR immunosequencing, statistical association of individual TCRs with disease status, and machine learning. The study aimed to test whether signatures of past pathogen exposure could be identified by cataloging public T cell receptors. In a later analysis, previously published TCR beta repertoires from 666 donors were re-analyzed and high-resolution HLA genotyping was added so that TCR occurrence patterns could be studied. In a later genetic analysis, genome-wide SNP genotypes for about three fifths of the roughly 670 donors were used, and that subset was treated as a discovery cohort. Every discovery cohort repertoire had been produced on one sequencing platform. An earlier analysis of 587 of the donors used high-throughput TCR beta sequencing to judge whether each TCR beta V gene segment behaved as functional or pseudogenic. Rather than using new phenotypic data, the later analysis identified candidate immune exposures from TCR beta sequences and from how often those sequences occurred across donors. About five DR-DQ haplotypes were treated as single units for association and clustering because of strong linkage in the cohort.

The cohort was made up of 650 to 700 healthy bone marrow donors. At the time of sampling, every cohort member was nominally healthy, though immune exposures that went unrecorded were likely present. The donor was CMV seropositive and belonged to the group of over 250 seropositive cohort members. Every donor gave a peripheral blood sample, and the peripheral blood mononuclear cells from that sample were used for TCR beta sequencing. The Qiagen DNeasy Blood Extraction Kit was used to extract genomic DNA from the blood cell samples. On this clone: The antigen this receptor binds is unknown. One junction end disagrees with the germline gene, perhaps due to a read error.

Spanning cysteine to phenylalanine, the CDR3 consists of 14 amino acids. CDR3 DNA only is kept here, 42 bases in frame from base 1. In the germline V gene (reference sequence), CDR1 corresponds to SSHAT and CDR2 to FNYEAQ. Libraries were constructed by the immunoSEQ multiplex PCR assay. For the multiplex PCR, a mixture combining 60 forward primers for TCR Vbeta segments and 13 reverse primers for TCR Jbeta segments was used. A multiplex PCR assay on genomic DNA amplified the CDR3 region of rearranged TCR beta genes. The amplified TCR beta libraries were sequenced on the Illumina HiSeq System as 87-base-pair reads. On the study's bioinformatics: A later analysis tallied around 80 million unique TCR beta chains across the 610 or so repertoires, and approximately 12 million of those chains were shared by two or more donors. Raw reads were error-corrected and collapsed into unique sequences with a nearest-neighbor algorithm that merged closely related sequences to remove PCR and sequencing errors. CDR3 sequences were aligned to IMGT reference sequences to assign V, D and J gene segments. For a sequence to be retained, a match of at least six nucleotides to both a V gene segment and a J gene segment was required. A rearrangement counted as productive if the CDR3 had no stop codons and remained in frame with V and J, and every other rearrangement counted as non-productive. Following IMGT convention, CDR3 was defined as the stretch from the second conserved V-encoded cysteine up to the conserved J-encoded phenylalanine. The earlier analysis of some 540 of the donors excluded any sequence lacking an unambiguous match to a single V gene segment. An earlier analysis of a few hundred of the donors classified V segments as functional when productive rearrangements were above 56.7% and as segregating when the standard deviation between donors was above 5%. A statistical classification framework was built to diagnose cytomegalovirus status from the catalog of TCR beta chain sequences. V and J gene assignment, in a later analysis, came from comparing TCR nucleotide sequences with IMGT/GENE-DB human TR gene sequences. A later analysis assigned CDR3 sequences and most-parsimonious VDJ recombination scenarios with the TCRdist pipeline. A later analysis defined each TCR beta chain by its CDR3 amino acid sequence plus V-gene family, and excluded reads lacking a unique V-gene family. In a later analysis, 450 to 600 highly shared, low-generation-probability nucleotide sequences were removed to address suspected cross-contamination and a sequencing artifact. In a later analysis, a clonal expansion index was calculated for each public chain from normalized within-repertoire ranks of inferred template counts. In a later analysis, generation probabilities were computed with a VDJ recombination model fitted to out-of-frame rearrangements, and the resulting probabilities were checked against IGoR. In a later analysis, hypergeometric tests were used to score TCR-TCR, TCR-HLA and TCR-CMV co-occurrence, with a repertoire-size bias correction applied to TCR pairs. A later analysis estimated false discovery rates by permuting HLA or CMV assignments 20 times. In a later analysis, co-occurring TCRs were grouped using DBSCAN, and TCRdist sequence similarity was added for clustering within HLA-allele-positive subsets. Repertoires with fewer than 30,000 or more than 120,000 public chains, plus five repertoires with anomalous nucleotide sharing, were excluded from co-occurrence clustering. The table comes from immuneACCESS by way of TCRdb, which keeps in-frame sequences with V and J called. Part of the clones is missing from these tables; in studies checked, under half for an unresolved V gene and the rest for unknown reasons. From that table come the V and J calls and clone size; the DNA was used to work out D and trimming. The sample's clone listing holds about 55,000 clones. The ten largest clonotypes hold approximately 8.9% of the sample.

Points the paper makes about the study in general: A later analysis reported that several top co-occurrence clusters appeared linked to parvovirus B19, influenza, CMV and Epstein-Barr virus. Because counts were too low, under 20 rarely observed V segments, including chromosome 9 orphons, were left out of the earlier analysis of 500 to 750 of the donors. Most TCR sequences were observed very rarely across donors, whereas some public TCRs were present in many individuals. Sequencing depth was assumed to be roughly uniform across donors in the presence/absence analyses, though that assumption may not hold. Because the 87-base-pair reads could not distinguish some IMGT-functional V segments, including TRBV6-2 and TRBV6-3, those segments were excluded. An earlier analysis of approximately 570 of the donors showed that most TCR beta V segments appeared in productive rearrangements either about 87% or about 30% of the time, which broadly matched IMGT annotations. In vitro tests confirmed that a few of the cytomegalovirus-associated TCR beta chains recognize cytomegalovirus antigens. According to a later analysis, TCR association rates differed among HLA loci, with DRB1 alleles showing the most associated TCRs and HLA-C alleles showing the fewest. Compared with the 666-donor mean, donors in an Asian-associated ancestry cluster had fewer N-insertions in productive TCRs, according to a later genetic analysis. Assigning TCR associations to individual alleles was difficult when HLA alleles, especially DR and DQ, strongly co-occurred. CMV serostatus was the only immune exposure information available for the cohort. A further reported finding was that TCR beta sequences accurately predicted the HLA-A and HLA-B alleles for most subjects in the first cohort. The authors suggested that the approach could potentially be extended to other disease states and immunological phenotypes. V-gene and J-gene trimming of TCR beta chains was associated with a missense DCLRE1C variant in a later genetic analysis, and the association was replicated in an independent cohort. This cohort had only TCR beta chains sequenced, and the lack of alpha or paired-chain data limited which features could be detected. A total of 164 TCR beta chains were listed by the study as associated with cytomegalovirus. The classifier was reported to diagnose cytomegalovirus status with high specificity and sensitivity in both the original cohort and the validation cohort. In a later analysis, HLA-associated TCR beta chains showed more clonal expansion and lower generation probabilities than non-associated chains that were equally common. Because some donors lacked HLA typing at each locus, the association tests relied only on the typed subset. Linkage disequilibrium might explain the correlated functional status among segregating V segments, but an unknown experimental factor could not be excluded. Specific HLA alleles were associated with 15,000 to 20,000 TCR beta sequences at a false discovery rate of 0.05 in a later analysis. The sequencing pipeline was judged likely to have produced a cluster of highly shared sequence variants as a technical artifact. Most CMV-associated TCR beta chains appeared to be HLA-restricted in a later analysis, and the HLA associations seemed to be driven largely by CMV exposure.

Recombination linked TRBV7-7 to TRBJ2-2, with a tentative D gene TRBD1 over 5 matching bases. The receptor comes from a man aged 45 to 65 in good health and CMV-seropositive. The sample consisted of PBMCs. In nucleotide form, the sequence is TGTGCTAGCAGCTTAGGGGTCAGGGCCGGGGAGCTGTTTTTT. This yields the protein CASSLGVRAGELFF. With the portions outside the CDR3 filled from the reference TRBV7-7 and TRBJ2-2 genes, the complete variable region becomes GAGVSQSPRYKVTKRGQDVTLRCDPISSHATLYWYQQALGQGPEFLTYFNYEAQPDKSGLPSDRFSAERPEGSISTLTIQRTEQRDSAMYRCASSLGVRAGELFFGEGSRLTVL.